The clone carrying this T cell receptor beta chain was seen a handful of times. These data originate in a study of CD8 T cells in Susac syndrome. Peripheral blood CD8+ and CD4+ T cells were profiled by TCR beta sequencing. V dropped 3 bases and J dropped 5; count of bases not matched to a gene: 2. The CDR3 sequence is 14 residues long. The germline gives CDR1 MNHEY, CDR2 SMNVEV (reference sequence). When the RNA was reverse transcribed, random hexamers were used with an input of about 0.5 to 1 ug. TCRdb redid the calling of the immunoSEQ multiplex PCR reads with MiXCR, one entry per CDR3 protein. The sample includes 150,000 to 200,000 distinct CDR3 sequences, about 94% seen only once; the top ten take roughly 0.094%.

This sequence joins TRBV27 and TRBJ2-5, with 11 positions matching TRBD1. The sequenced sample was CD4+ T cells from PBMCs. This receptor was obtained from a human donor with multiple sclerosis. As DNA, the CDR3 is TGTGCCAGCAGTTTCGGGACAGGGGGGGAGACCCAGTACTTC. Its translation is CASSFGTGGETQYF.